Sequencing of this T cell receptor beta chain was carried out in a study of blood T cells in healthy people across ages. Together with a sample-barcoded 5' primer, a J-beta primer mix was included in a second PCR lasting roughly 6 to 12 cycles. MiXCR, run by TCRdb on the 5' RACE reads, gives a single entry per CDR3 protein. The table lists 650,000 to 800,000 distinct CDR3 sequences, about 51% of them singletons. This clonotype showed up many times. Germline CDR1 is MDHEN and CDR2 is SYDVKM. The CDR3 has 14 residues. Trimming shortened V by 2 bases and J by 0 bases, and 7 bases separated the two germline ends.

The chain links TRBV28 to TRBJ2-5; D is unclear. Sequencing was done on a sample of blood. This clonotype was sampled from a woman older than 75 in good health. CDR3 loop: CASSLQANQETQYF. The CDR3 DNA follows: TGTGCCAGCAGTTTACAGGCAAACCAAGAGACCCAGTACTTC. The whole variable domain, remainder taken from reference TRBV28 and TRBJ2-5, is DVKVTQSSRYLVKRTGEKVFLECVQDMDHENMFWYRQDPGLGLRLIYFSYDVKMKEKGDIPEGYSVSREKKERFSLILESASTNQTSMYLCASSLQANQETQYFGPGTRLLVL.